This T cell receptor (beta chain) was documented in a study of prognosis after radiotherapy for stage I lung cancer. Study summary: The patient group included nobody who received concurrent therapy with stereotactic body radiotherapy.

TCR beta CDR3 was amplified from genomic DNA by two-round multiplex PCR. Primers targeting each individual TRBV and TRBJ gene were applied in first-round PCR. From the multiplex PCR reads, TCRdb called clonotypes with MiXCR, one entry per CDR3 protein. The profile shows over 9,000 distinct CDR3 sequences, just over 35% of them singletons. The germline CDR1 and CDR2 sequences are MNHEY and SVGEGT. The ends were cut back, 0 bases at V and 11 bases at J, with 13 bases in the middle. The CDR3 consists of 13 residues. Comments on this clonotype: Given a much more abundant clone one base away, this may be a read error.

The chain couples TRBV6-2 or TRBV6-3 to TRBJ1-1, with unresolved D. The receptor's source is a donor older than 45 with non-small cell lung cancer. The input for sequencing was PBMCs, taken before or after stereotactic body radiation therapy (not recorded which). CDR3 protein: CASSYSGIRNAFF. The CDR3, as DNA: TGTGCCAGCAGTTACTCTGGCATCCGGAACGCTTTCTTT.